This TCR beta chain was recovered during a study of cytomegalovirus exposure and HLA in healthy donors. About the research overall: In a later analysis, it was reported that the roughly 120 validation repertoires had been produced on the same platform as the roughly 610 repertoires belonging to the first cohort. Study conclusions and caveats: Reports described diagnosis of cytomegalovirus status by the classifier as highly specific and sensitive.

For this clone: Its matching antigen is unknown.

V was clipped by 4 bases and J by 4 bases; unmatched bases: 3. The CDR3 runs 13 residues. Germline V CDR1 and CDR2: SQVTM, ANQGSEA. Only in-frame clones appear in the TCRdb table, and some are missing; sequencing was by immunoSEQ multiplex PCR. The repertoire holds hundreds of thousands of clones, with 86% as singletons. This chain links TRBV29-1 with TRBJ2-3, with 9 bases that match TRBD1. Source material: PBMCs. The source of this sequence is a young woman in good health and CMV-seronegative. The CDR3 loop reads CSVVGQGPDTQYF. The CDR3 DNA reads TGCAGCGTTGTCGGACAGGGGCCAGATACGCAGTATTTT.